This TCR beta chain was captured by sequencing in a study of neoadjuvant nivolumab and ipilimumab in lung cancer. Study results and caveats: Only a single major-pathologic-response sample was available for clonality analysis. Higher pretherapy blood TCR richness went with higher resected-tumor richness. TCR richness and clonality were higher in tumors than adjacent uninvolved lung.

V lost 0 bases to trimming and J lost 7 bases, with 14 bases between them. CDR1 and CDR2 (germline): SGHRS, YFSETQ. This CDR3 is built from 15 residues. The method was immunoSEQ multiplex PCR; TCRdb's version includes in-frame clones alone and lacks a portion of them. The repertoire consists of about 6,900 clones, with 76% occurring once and the leading ten covering around 4.3%. As for this clone: The antigen is not known.

This sequence originates from an adult with non-small cell lung cancer. The sequencing here drew on tumor tissue, taken after neoadjuvant nivolumab, alone or with ipilimumab, at or shortly before surgery. The V gene is TRBV5-1, the J gene TRBJ2-1, with D perhaps TRBD1 or TRBD2 (5 bases each). For the CDR3, the DNA is TGCGCCAGCAGCTTGGAACTAGGGGCCTTAAATGAGCAGTTCTTC. The encoded protein is CASSLELGALNEQFF.